The 18 T cell receptor beta chains below were found in one sample sequenced in a study of blood T cell repertoires in COVID-19. Profiled with immunoSEQ multiplex PCR; TCRdb holds only in-frame clones, not every one. The sample holds fewer than 200,000 clones, about four fifths seen once. The sequenced sample consisted of PBMCs or T cells enriched from blood (not recorded which). The receptors shown here come from a woman aged 30 to 39 who had been exposed to COVID-19.

The chain couples TRBV10-3 to TRBJ2-3, with 10 positions matching TRBD2. The CDR3 has 15 residues. CDR1 and CDR2 (germline): ENHRY, SYGVKD. The ends lost 2 bases at V and 7 bases at J; junction bases unmatched: 6. CDR3 in DNA: TGTGCCATCAGTGAGAGGGCTAGCGGGGGTTATACGCAGTATTTT. Its translation is CAISERASGGYTQYF.

CDR3 amino acids: CASSLQAGSPLHF. DNA of the CDR3: TGTGCCAGCAGCTTACAAGCAGGATCACCCCTCCACTTT. This sequence joins TRBV7-2 and TRBJ1-6; D unclear. The CDR3 extends over 13 amino acids. Germline V gene data show CDR1 as SGHTA and CDR2 as FQGNSA. V shed 2 bases and J shed 10 bases, with 9 bases lying between them. Based on the CDR3 plus reference TRBV7-2 and TRBJ1-6, the full variable domain is GAGVSQSPSNKVTEKGKDVELRCDPISGHTALYWYRQSLGQGLEFLIYFQGNSAPDKSGLPSDRFSAERTGGSVSTLTIQRTQQEDSAVYLCASSLQAGSPLHFGNGTRLTVT.

This clone was seen just once. This rearrangement joins TRBV6-1 to TRBJ1-3, with D unresolved. The germline V and J ends were trimmed by 5 bases and 0 bases, with 11 bases remaining between them. CDR1 MNHNS and CDR2 SASEGT come from the germline V gene. This CDR3 spans 15 amino acids. CDR3 region: CASSLDGNSGNTIYF. DNA of the CDR3: TGTGCCAGCAGTCTGGACGGGAACTCTGGAAACACCATATATTTT.

The J gene is TRBJ1-5, the V gene TRBV7-2; 8 nucleotides agree with TRBD1. Germline V gene data show CDR1 as SGHTA and CDR2 as FQGNSA. This CDR3 comprises 14 residues. Germline trimming cut 5 bases from V and 2 bases from J; bases unmatched to any gene: 2. Here the CDR3 DNA reads TGTGCCAGCAGCCCGGACAGGGGCAATCAGCCCCAGCATTTT. It codes for CASSPDRGNQPQHF.

J is TRBJ1-2 and V is TRBV6-5; no definite D call. CDR1 and CDR2 (germline): MNHEY, SVGAGI. V was cut by 5 bases and J by 7 bases, with 8 bases left in between. This CDR3 is 11 amino acids long. For the CDR3, the DNA is TGTGCCAGCAGTCCTCTCCTTGGCTACACCTTC. Its translation is CASSPLLGYTF.

CDR3: CASSLTERLDYTF. DNA for the CDR3: TGCGCCAGCAGCTTAACAGAGCGGTTGGACTACACCTTC. V gene TRBV5-1 combines with J gene TRBJ1-2; D remains ambiguous. The CDR3 totals 13 residues. The V gene lost 2 bases and the J gene lost 10 bases, with 15 bases spanning the gap. The germline V gene encodes CDR1 SGHRS and CDR2 YFSETQ.

The V and J genes are TRBV9 and TRBJ2-2, with 10 bases fitting TRBD2. The trim removed 4 bases at V and 6 bases at J, leaving 6 bases unmatched. There are 15 residues in the CDR3. CDR1 and CDR2 from the germline V gene are SGDLS and YYNGEE. The CDR3 coding sequence is TGTGCCAGCAGCACCAAACTAGCGGGACCCGGGGAGCTGTTTTTT. It specifies CASSTKLAGPGELFF.

The chain uses TRBV27 and TRBJ2-3, with TRBD1 as a possible D gene (5 bases). This CDR3 has 14 residues. Per germline, CDR1 MNHEY and CDR2 SMNVEV (reference sequence). The V end was cut by 0 bases, the J end by 6 bases, with 10 bases between. The CDR3 is CASSLSKGPDTQYF. The CDR3, as DNA: TGTGCCAGCAGTTTATCGAAGGGGCCCGATACGCAGTATTTT.

This chain uses TRBV3-1 (or the pseudogene TRBV3-2) with TRBJ2-1, with 15 bases matching TRBD2. The length of the CDR3 is 17 residues. The germline gives CDR1 LGHDT, CDR2 YNNKEL (reference sequence). V was pared by 5 bases and J by 5 bases, with 7 bases of the junction left unmatched. The CDR3 protein is CASSYGLAGGPDNEQFF. CDR3 nucleotide sequence: TGTGCCAGCAGCTATGGACTAGCGGGGGGGCCGGACAATGAGCAGTTCTTC.

The chain joins TRBV7-9 to TRBJ1-3; 7 bases map to TRBD1. The CDR3 sequence is 17 residues long. V lost 0 bases, J lost 2 bases, and 7 bases stayed unmatched. The germline V gene encodes CDR1 SEHNR and CDR2 FQNEAQ (reference sequence). CDR3 loop: CASSLAIGQAAGNTIYF. For the CDR3, the DNA is TGTGCCAGCAGCTTAGCTATTGGACAGGCGGCTGGAAACACCATATATTTT. Drawing the rest from reference TRBV7-9 and TRBJ1-3, the complete variable domain is DTGVSQNPRHKITKRGQNVTFRCDPISEHNRLYWYRQTLGQGPEFLTYFQNEAQLEKSRLLSDRFSAERPKGSFSTLEIQRTEQGDSAMYLCASSLAIGQAAGNTIYFGEGSWLTVV.

This chain uses TRBV7-9 with TRBJ2-1; D unresolved. The CDR3 consists of 11 residues. The germline V gene encodes CDR1 SEHNR and CDR2 FQNEAQ (reference sequence). Trimming took off 5 bases at V and 8 bases at J, with 7 bases between the two ends. Here the CDR3 reads CASSLNYEQFF. CDR3 bases: TGTGCCAGCAGCCTGAACTATGAGCAGTTCTTC.

This clone showed up just once. V and J are TRBV19 and TRBJ1-2; 9 bases map to TRBD1. The V segment lost 6 bases and the J segment 2 bases; nucleotides outside the gene matches: 4. The CDR3 is 14 amino acids. Per the germline V gene, CDR1 is LNHDA and CDR2 is SQIVND (reference sequence). This CDR3 reads CASRVQGANYGYTF. In DNA, the CDR3 is TGTGCCAGTAGGGTACAGGGGGCGAACTATGGCTACACCTTC.

V and J are TRBV19 and TRBJ2-5; possible D gene TRBD2, 6 bases. Germline CDR1 reads LNHDA; CDR2 reads SQIVND (reference sequence). CDR3 length: 16 amino acids. The germline V and J ends were trimmed by 4 bases and 6 bases, with 21 bases remaining between them. In DNA, the CDR3 is TGTGCCAGTAGTACGGAGATGGGGGAGGTTGGAAAGACCCAGTACTTC. Protein sequence: CASSTEMGEVGKTQYF. Full variable domain (missing parts from reference TRBV19 and TRBJ2-5): DGGITQSPKYLFRKEGQNVTLSCEQNLNHDAMYWYRQDPGQGLRLIYYSQIVNDFQKGDIAEGYSVSREKKESFPLTVTSAQKNPTAFYLCASSTEMGEVGKTQYFGPGTRLLVL.

This chain joins TRBV28 and TRBJ1-6, with D unresolved. Germline assignment: CDR1 MDHEN and CDR2 SYDVKM. V was cut by 1 base and J by 0 bases, with 7 bases left in between. CDR3 length: 16 residues. The chain's CDR3 is CASSLSSSSYNSPLHF. CDR3 DNA sequence: TGTGCCAGCAGTTTATCTTCTTCCTCCTATAATTCACCCCTCCACTTT. Complete variable domain (other parts from reference TRBV28 and TRBJ1-6): DVKVTQSSRYLVKRTGEKVFLECVQDMDHENMFWYRQDPGLGLRLIYFSYDVKMKEKGDIPEGYSVSREKKERFSLILESASTNQTSMYLCASSLSSSSYNSPLHFGNGTRLTVT.

The chain employs TRBV6-2 or TRBV6-3 and TRBJ1-5, with 7 bases fitting TRBD1. The CDR3 is 13 residues long. J gave up 6 bases and V 4 bases, and 3 bases lay outside the gene matches. The germline V gene encodes CDR1 MNHEY and CDR2 SVGEGT. The CDR3 reads CASSWDSFQPQHF. The CDR3 region has the DNA TGTGCCAGCAGTTGGGACAGCTTTCAGCCCCAGCATTTT.

The genes are TRBV28 and TRBJ1-5; D is possibly TRBD1 (6 bases). Germline CDR1 reads MDHEN; CDR2 reads SYDVKM. Trimming cost V 8 bases and J 7 bases, with 15 bases left between them. CDR3 length: 13 residues. CDR3 in amino acids: CASQGGGWQPQHF. The CDR3 DNA reads TGTGCCAGCCAAGGGGGGGGCTGGCAGCCCCAGCATTTT.

This clone was counted a single time. Other DNA sequences in this sample translate to the same CDR3. The V call is TRBV4-3, the J call TRBJ2-1, with D possibly being TRBD1 (8 bases). The ends were cut back, 1 base at V and 4 bases at J, with 14 bases in the middle. The length of the CDR3 is 16 residues. Germline V CDR1 and CDR2: LGHNA, YSLEER. The CDR3 sequence: CASSQVLQGGYNEQFF. CDR3 nucleotides: TGCGCCAGCAGCCAAGTCCTACAGGGGGGGTACAATGAGCAGTTCTTC.

This chain uses TRBV24-1 with TRBJ1-2, with D unresolved. Deletions cut 6 bases from V and 5 bases from J, with 21 bases between. This CDR3 spans 16 amino acids. Germline assignment: CDR1 KGHDR and CDR2 SFDVKD. The CDR3 here is CATSFPGVGSGYGYTF. CDR3 coding DNA: TGTGCCACCAGTTTTCCCGGGGTGGGATCGGGATATGGCTACACCTTC.